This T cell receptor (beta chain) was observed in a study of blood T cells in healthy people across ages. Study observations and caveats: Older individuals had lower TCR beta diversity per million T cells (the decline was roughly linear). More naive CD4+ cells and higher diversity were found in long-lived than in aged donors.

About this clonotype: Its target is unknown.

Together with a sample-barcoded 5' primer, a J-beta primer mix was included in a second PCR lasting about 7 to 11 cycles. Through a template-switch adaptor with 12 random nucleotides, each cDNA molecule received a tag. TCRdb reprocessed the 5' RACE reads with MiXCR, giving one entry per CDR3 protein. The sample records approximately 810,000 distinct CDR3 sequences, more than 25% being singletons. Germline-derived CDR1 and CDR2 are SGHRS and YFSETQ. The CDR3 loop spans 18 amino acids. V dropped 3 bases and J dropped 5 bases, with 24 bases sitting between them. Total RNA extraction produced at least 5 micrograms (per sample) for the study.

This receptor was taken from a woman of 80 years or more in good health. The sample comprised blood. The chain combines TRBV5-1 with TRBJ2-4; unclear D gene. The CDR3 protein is CASSSLGSAATTENIQYF. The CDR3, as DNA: TGCGCCAGCAGCTCCCTAGGCTCAGCAGCGACGACTGAAAACATTCAGTACTTC.